Sequencing of this T cell receptor (beta chain) was carried out in a study of cytomegalovirus exposure and HLA in healthy donors (dated by TCRdb to about 2017). Study-level background: An earlier analysis of around 600 of the donors reported about 250 Gb of sequence data and 100 million to 140 million unique TCR beta sequences from 150 million to 200 million T cells. Approximately 300 gigabases of sequencing data and approximately 80 million unique TCR sequences were included in an early release covering around 600 HLA-typed donors. Among the roughly 400 genotyped donors, around 79% belonged to the genetic ancestry cluster associated with self-reported Caucasian donors. The aim of the study was to test whether cataloging public T cell receptors could identify signatures of past pathogen exposure. Using immunosequencing, the study profiled T cell repertoires from around 680 subjects and related those repertoires to cytomegalovirus serostatus. In addition to the first cohort of around 670 subjects, a separate validation cohort of under 150 different subjects was used. To predict cytomegalovirus infection status, the study combined high-throughput TCR immunosequencing, statistical association of individual TCRs with disease status, and machine learning. To study patterns of TCR occurrence, a later analysis re-analyzed previously published TCR beta repertoires from several hundred donors and added high-resolution HLA genotyping. Rather than using new phenotypic data, the later analysis identified candidate immune exposures from TCR beta sequences and from how often those sequences occurred across donors. An earlier analysis of 450 to 750 of the donors used high-throughput TCR beta sequencing to judge whether each TCR beta V gene segment behaved as functional or pseudogenic. Donor age, sex, ethnicity and CMV serostatus were collected together with the repertoire data. A later genetic analysis used genome-wide SNP genotypes for about three fifths of the 666 donors, treating that subset as a discovery cohort. Every discovery cohort repertoire had been produced on one sequencing platform. Both class I and class II loci were covered by HLA typing, at four-digit resolution. Typing coverage differed by locus: A, B, C, DRB1 and DQB1 were typed in about 629-640 donors, DQA1 in roughly 510, DPA1 in approximately 600, and DPB1 in roughly 450. Because of strong linkage in the cohort, four or five DR-DQ haplotypes were treated as single units for association and clustering. Among approximately 370 genotyped donors of the cohort, an average of approximately 240,000 unique TCR beta nucleotide sequences was sequenced per donor, of which about 20% were non-productive. The investigation overall reported the following: Compared with the roughly 600-donor mean, donors in an Asian-associated ancestry cluster had fewer N-insertions in productive TCRs, according to a later genetic analysis. The authors suggested that the approach could potentially be extended to other disease states and immunological phenotypes. The study listed over 150 TCR beta chains as associated with cytomegalovirus. In a later analysis, the rate of TCR association differed among HLA loci, with DRB1 alleles having the most associated TCRs and HLA-C alleles having the fewest. Strong co-occurrence of HLA alleles, especially DR and DQ, made assigning TCR associations to individual alleles difficult. An association between a missense DCLRE1C variant and V-gene and J-gene trimming of TCR beta chains was found in a later genetic analysis and replicated in an independent cohort. Only TCR beta chains were sequenced in this cohort, and the absence of alpha or paired-chain data limited detectable features. In a later analysis, HLA-associated TCR beta chains showed more clonal expansion and lower generation probabilities than non-associated chains that were equally common. According to a later analysis, parvovirus B19, influenza, CMV and Epstein-Barr virus appeared linked to several top co-occurrence clusters. Presence/absence analyses assumed roughly uniform sequencing depth across donors, an assumption that may not hold. In vitro tests confirmed that three of the cytomegalovirus-associated TCR beta chains recognize cytomegalovirus antigens. A further reported finding was that TCR beta sequences accurately predicted the HLA-A and HLA-B alleles for most subjects in the first cohort. The sequencing pipeline was judged likely to have produced a cluster of highly shared sequence variants as a technical artifact. Immune exposure information for the cohort was limited to CMV serostatus. Because the 87-base-pair reads could not distinguish some IMGT-functional V segments, including TRBV6-2 and TRBV6-3, those segments were excluded. Because counts were too low, approximately 15 rarely observed V segments, including chromosome 9 orphons, were excluded from the earlier analysis of some 590 of the donors. Linkage disequilibrium might explain the correlated functional status among segregating V segments, but an unknown experimental factor could not be excluded. In a later analysis, about 16,000 TCR beta sequences were associated with specific HLA alleles at a false discovery rate of 0.05. The classifier was reported to diagnose cytomegalovirus status with high specificity and sensitivity in both the original cohort and the validation cohort. In an earlier analysis of 587 of the donors, most TCR beta V segments appeared in productive rearrangements about 87% or about 30% of the time, broadly matching IMGT annotations. A later analysis found that most CMV-associated TCR beta chains appeared HLA-restricted, with HLA associations seemingly driven largely by CMV exposure. Because some donors lacked HLA typing at each locus, the association tests relied only on the typed subset. Most TCR sequences were observed very rarely across donors, whereas some public TCRs were present in many individuals.

Library generation was performed with the immunoSEQ multiplex PCR assay. For the multiplex PCR, a mixture combining 60 forward primers for TCR Vbeta segments and 13 reverse primers for TCR Jbeta segments was used. A multiplex PCR assay on genomic DNA amplified the CDR3 region of rearranged TCR beta genes. Amplified TCR beta libraries were sequenced as 87-base-pair reads on the Illumina HiSeq System. As for how the authors treated the data: In a later analysis, tens of millions of unique TCR beta chains were counted across the roughly 610 repertoires, and roughly 11 million of these chains were shared by at least two donors. Raw reads were error-corrected and collapsed into unique sequences with a nearest-neighbor algorithm that merged closely related sequences to remove PCR and sequencing errors. CDR3 sequences were aligned to IMGT reference sequences to assign V, D and J gene segments. Each retained sequence needed at least a six-nucleotide match to both a V gene segment and a J gene segment. Rearrangements were called productive when the CDR3 lacked stop codons and stayed in frame with V and J; all others were non-productive. Following IMGT convention, CDR3 was defined as the stretch from the second conserved V-encoded cysteine to the conserved J-encoded phenylalanine. Sequences without an unambiguous match to a single V gene segment were excluded from the earlier analysis of about 600 of the donors. An earlier analysis of 500 to 600 of the donors classified V segments as functional when productive rearrangements were above 56.7% and as segregating when the standard deviation between donors was above 5%. A statistical classification framework was built for diagnosing cytomegalovirus status from the catalog of TCR beta chain sequences. V and J gene assignment, in a later analysis, came from comparing TCR nucleotide sequences with IMGT/GENE-DB human TR gene sequences. The TCRdist pipeline was used in a later analysis to assign CDR3 sequences and most-parsimonious VDJ recombination scenarios. In a later analysis, each TCR beta chain was defined by its CDR3 amino acid sequence together with its V-gene family, and reads lacking a unique V-gene family were excluded. In a later analysis, nearly 600 highly shared, low-generation-probability nucleotide sequences were removed to address suspected cross-contamination and a sequencing artifact. In a later analysis, a clonal expansion index for each public chain was calculated from normalized within-repertoire ranks of inferred template counts. Generation probabilities in a later analysis came from a VDJ recombination model fitted to out-of-frame rearrangements, and those results were checked against IGoR. Hypergeometric tests were used in a later analysis to score TCR-TCR, TCR-HLA and TCR-CMV co-occurrence, with a repertoire-size bias correction applied to the TCR pairs. In a later analysis, false discovery rates were estimated by permuting HLA or CMV assignments 20 times. In a later analysis, co-occurring TCRs were grouped with DBSCAN, and TCRdist sequence similarity was added when clustering was performed within HLA-allele-positive subsets. For co-occurrence clustering, repertoires with fewer than 30,000 or more than 120,000 public chains were excluded, along with four or five repertoires with anomalous nucleotide sharing. As stored in TCRdb, this immuneACCESS dataset retains in-frame rearrangements with V and J assigned. A fraction of the clones does not appear; measured against another copy, unresolved V genes explain less than half of the discrepancy, and the remainder lacks a known reason. The DNA was the basis for D and trimming; V, J and clone size are from that table. Here the sample has hundreds of thousands of clones; approximately 81% occur a single time. The ten largest clones capture 0.2% to 0.3% of the sample.

To note about this clone: This receptor's antigen is unknown. No quality values exist for individual bases; no much larger clone is one base distant.

In total, 600 or so healthy bone marrow donors made up the cohort. At the time of sampling, every cohort member was nominally healthy, though immune exposures that went unrecorded were likely present. The donor tested CMV seronegative and was one of the 352 seronegative cohort members. A peripheral blood sample was provided by each donor, and peripheral blood mononuclear cells were used for TCR beta sequencing. The Qiagen DNeasy Blood Extraction Kit was used to extract genomic DNA from the blood cell samples. Its CDR3 holds 14 amino acids, cysteine through phenylalanine. The kept DNA is CDR3 alone, 42 bases in frame from the first base.

Sequencing was done on a sample of PBMCs. This receptor chain uses TRBV21-1 and TRBJ2-2; TRBD1 is the table's D call, not checked against the DNA. TRBV21-1 constitutes a pseudogene. The clonotype was recovered from a girl aged 2 to 10 in good health and CMV-seronegative. The nucleotides are TGTGCCAGCAACCAGGGGAGTAACACCGGGGAGCTGTTTTTT. Its protein reads: CASNQGSNTGELFF.